What follows describes a single T cell receptor (beta chain). These data come from a study of blood T cell repertoires in COVID-19. Per the original methods: Amplifying reference gene primers gave estimates of nucleated cell counts. Generated by immunoSEQ multiplex PCR, the TCRdb table keeps only in-frame clones and is missing some. V and J calls and clone size are copied from that table; D and trimming were computed from the DNA. The sample consists of a few hundred thousand clones, approximately 87% of them appearing once. Recruitment covered about 26 US areas and drew participants whose ages spanned roughly 18 to 89 years. Sequencing input: PBMCs or T cells enriched from blood (not recorded which). The sequence derives from a woman aged 40 to 50 who had recovered from COVID-19.

DNA for the CDR3: TGTGCCAGCAGTATCGGGAGCACAGATACGCAGTATTTT. Its translation: CASSIGSTDTQYF. The chain has TRBV12-3 or TRBV12-4 and TRBJ2-3, with no clear D. The CDR3 length is 13 residues. V gave up 5 bases and J gave up 0 bases, with 6 bases separating them.